The present entry profiles one T cell receptor (beta chain) with its context. This may be a read error: a much more frequent sequence differs by one nucleotide. This sample was included in a study of shared clonotypes between healthy human individuals. This table comes from immunoSEQ multiplex PCR, and its TCRdb copy is limited to in-frame clones, with some not included. The sample shows about 1 million clones, 75% of them seen only once. This CDR3 is 16 amino acids long. Per the germline V gene, CDR1 is ENHRY and CDR2 is SYGVKD. This TCR was recovered from a young man in good health. The J gene is TRBJ1-6, the V gene TRBV10-3, with D uncertain. Sequencing was done on a sample of memory CD4+ T cells sorted from blood. Indicated subset: CD45RA-negative fraction. CDR3 nucleotide sequence: TGTGCCGTCAGTGAGTCGCCCGGACGGAATAATTCACCCCTCCACTTT. It is translated as CAVSESPGRNNSPLHF.